This T cell receptor (beta chain) was sequenced during a study of blood T cell repertoires in COVID-19. Original data processing: Amplification of reference gene primers was used by the study to estimate nucleated cell counts. Profiled with immunoSEQ multiplex PCR; TCRdb holds only in-frame clones, not every one. The V and J calls and clone size come from that table; D and trimming were worked out from the DNA. The sample has approximately 60,000 clones; 70% to 90% are singletons. J gave up 8 bases and V 0 bases, and 6 bases lay outside the gene matches. The germline gives CDR1 ENHRY, CDR2 SYGVKD. This CDR3 is 15 amino acids long.

The chain couples TRBV10-3 to TRBJ1-4; 7 bases agree with TRBD1. The sequence was collected from a man between 60 and 75 years old with active or convalescent COVID-19. Sequenced input: peripheral blood. The CDR3 DNA reads as TGTGCCATCAGTGAGTCGGAGGGGGCGCGGGAAAAACTGTTTTTT. Residues: CAISESEGAREKLFF.